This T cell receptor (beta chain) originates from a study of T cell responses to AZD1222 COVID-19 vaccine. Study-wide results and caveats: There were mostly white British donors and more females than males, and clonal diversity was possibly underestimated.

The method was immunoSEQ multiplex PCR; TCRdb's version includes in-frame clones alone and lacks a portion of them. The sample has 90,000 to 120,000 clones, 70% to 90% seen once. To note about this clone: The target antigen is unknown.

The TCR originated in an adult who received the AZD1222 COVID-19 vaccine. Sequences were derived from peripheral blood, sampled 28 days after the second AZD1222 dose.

The DNA of the CDR3 is TGCAGTGCTAGCCCGAAGATTGAAGCTTTCTTT. Translating it yields CSASPKIEAFF. The chain is built from TRBV20-1 and TRBJ1-1; D not certain. V lost 3 bases, J lost 7 bases, and 9 bases lay in between. Germline CDR1 DFQATT, CDR2 SNEGSKA (reference sequence). The CDR3 extends over 11 amino acids.